The following is a T cell receptor (beta chain) sequence with its context. Ten or more counts support this clonotype. This receptor's antigen is unknown. No much larger clone is present one base from it, and per-base qualities are unavailable. The receptor library was made with RACE. Data came from a NextSeq 500. During library preparation, unique molecular identifiers were attached to individual cDNA molecules so that TCRs could be counted in a quantitative, reproducible way. Each blood RNA sample was used to sequence both TCR alpha and TCR beta chains. The authors processed their data as follows. Samples had a median of roughly 87,000 TCRs, with a range from about 20,000 to 690,600. V, J and CDR3 annotation of the TCR reads was carried out using the Decombinator software suite. Every sample was subsampled to the same number of TCRs (28,000) for the PS versus PT1 abundance plots. TCRs were defined as expanded if absent before sensitization and observed at least eight times at the 2-week time point. The public reads were quality trimmed at Q25 with fastp and then assembled into clones with MiXCR by TCRdb, keeping productive beta chains. Identical CDR3 protein sequences are pooled into one entry, listed with their most common genes and DNA. The V and J calls, along with clone size, are taken from TCRdb and not from the paper's own processing. This sample is represented by about 350,000 distinct CDR3 sequences; 4.5% to 5.5% of them were singletons. The ten largest clones take up 7% to 10% of the sample.

The data stem from a study of human T cells and chemical hapten exposure (dated by TCRdb to the early 2020s). Background on the whole study: For sensitization, 2% DPC in acetone was applied to a 2 cm by 2 cm area of upper inner arm skin. Throughout the approximately 24-week study period, patients were also given weekly therapeutic DPC doses on the scalp. Patch testing was performed on the upper back with Finn chambers containing 0.01% DPC, and the patch tests were scored after 6 days according to International Contact Dermatitis Research Group standards. Most of the patients in the cohort were female, and the cohort covered alopecia areata with under or over 50% scalp involvement, alopecia totalis and alopecia universalis. Libraries were combined into a pool for sequencing, and differences in TCR yield between samples came mainly from small differences in library volumes within the pool. In alopecia patients, the study followed how the peripheral blood TCR repertoire changed in vivo over primary and secondary sensitization to diphenylcyclopropenone (DPC), a hapten. Patient blood was sampled pre-sensitization (week 0) and at 2, 6 and about 24 weeks after DPC sensitization. Blood for TCR sequencing was provided by twenty-nine alopecia patients at one to four time points (pre-sensitization, 2, 6 and 24 weeks).

The full study reports these points: DPC sensitization did not change the number of TCRs with a frequency above 1 in 1000, and there was no evidence of changes in global repertoire structure. After repeated subsampling, the strength of the expansion versus patch-test correlation and the threshold at which it became significant changed. Alopecia, a presumed autoimmune disease, was present in all patients, so the immune response of the patients might differ from that of healthy individuals. Patch test score correlated positively with the number of PT1 expanded TCRs, reaching significance at thresholds 8, 16 and 32 but not at 4. Compared with pre-sensitization or healthy control sets, expanded TCRs formed significantly more large CDR3 similarity clusters, which is consistent with antigen-driven responses.

This sample's time point label indicates: pre-sensitization, week 0. According to the study, the label for this sample's treatment or condition signals: therapeutic diphenylcyclopropenone sensitization with weekly scalp DPC. At each patch-test visit, blood was drawn before the patch test was applied. Patients were eligible if aged 18 to 70, diagnosed with alopecia and judged suitable for DPC therapy, and pregnant patients were excluded. Total RNA was extracted from unfractionated whole blood collected in Tempus Blood RNA tubes. The CDR3, from cysteine to phenylalanine, totals 14 residues. Kept here is only the CDR3 DNA, which spans 42 bases and is read in frame from base 1. V is pared back by 4 bases and J by 5 bases, with 9 bases lying between the germline termini. The germline V gene sets CDR1 to MNHNS and CDR2 to SASEGT.

The chain uses TRBV6-1 and TRBJ1-6; confidence is insufficient to name the D gene. The source of this sequence is a woman in her late teens or twenties with alopecia areata. Some clones in this sample may be carry-over from other donors' samples. The sample in question was whole blood, obtained in connection with sensitization to the hapten diphenylcyclopropenone (DPC). The CDR3 in this case is CASSGGGDNSPLHF. The bases are TGTGCCAGCAGTGGAGGAGGTGATAATTCACCCCTCCACTTT.